This T cell receptor (beta chain) derives from a study of blood T cell repertoires in COVID-19. Study background: Collection of acute and convalescent COVID-19 samples took place in the United States, Italy and Spain. From T cells, B-cell-depleted T cells, or PBMCs came the material, which was cDNA or gDNA.

In the source study's methods: How many nucleated cells were present was estimated from reference gene primer amplification. Libraries were prepared by immunoSEQ multiplex PCR; TCRdb keeps only in-frame clonotypes and omits some of them. That table furnishes V, J and clone size, whereas the DNA furnished D and trimming. The sample consists of fewer than 60,000 clones, approximately 82% of them appearing once. CDR3 length: 22 amino acids. After removal of 0 bases from V and 1 base from J, the junction contained 15 bases not matched to a gene. Germline lookup yields CDR1 LGHDT and CDR2 YNNKEL (reference sequence).

This TCR was recovered from a man in his 60s with acute or convalescent COVID-19. The sequenced sample consisted of peripheral blood. The genes are TRBV3-1 (or the pseudogene TRBV3-2) and TRBJ2-3, with 14 bases fitting TRBD2. CDR3 region: CASSQDQCRGTSGGDGTDTQYF. CDR3 DNA sequence: TGTGCCAGCAGCCAAGATCAGTGCCGCGGGACTAGCGGGGGAGACGGCACAGATACGCAGTATTTT.